This entry features one T cell receptor (gamma chain) sequence. Relative to its sample, this clone is large (0.1 to 1%). What this receptor recognizes is not known. Base qualities were left out, and no much larger clone turns up one base away. Thymocytes were stained with Zombie NIR viability dye and antibodies against CD3 (UCHT1), TCRgammadelta (11F2), TCRVgamma9 (IMMU360) and TCRVdelta2 (IMMU389). From human fetal and pediatric thymuses, sorted Vgamma9Vdelta2 and nonVgamma9Vdelta2 gammadelta thymocytes were used to generate bulk TRD and TRG CDR3 repertoires separately. Pediatric thymus tissue was obtained in Belgium from children undergoing cardiac surgery. The ages of the pediatric thymus donors in the study ranged between 1 and 11 years. Thymic cell suspensions from fetal and post-natal thymuses were prepared as previously described. NonVgamma9Vdelta2 thymocytes were sorted as CD3+ gammadeltaTCR+ cells that did not have the Vgamma9+Vdelta2+ phenotype. Cell sorting was done on a FACS Aria III cell sorter (BD Biosciences).

The sample is drawn from a study of fetal and pediatric gammadelta thymocytes (dated by TCRdb to between 2021 and 2022). Regarding the study in general: To strengthen a single-cell study of gammadelta thymocyte development, the researchers used bulk gammadelta thymocyte repertoires that mixed previously published data with newly generated, unpublished data. A total of around 10 subjects, comprising 3 fetal thymus donors and 7 pediatric thymus donors, were covered by the bulk gammadelta thymocyte repertoire set. Bulk gammadelta thymocyte repertoires combined previously published data (refs 27,28) with unpublished data. Bulk TCR repertoire data were added to increase subject numbers and strengthen the CDR3 publicity analysis. The paper as a whole reports these results and caveats: Compared with post-natal repertoires, fetal gammadelta thymocyte repertoires had previously been reported to be enriched for TRDV2, TRGV8 and TRGV9 usage, low N additions and public CDR3s.

Taken from cysteine to phenylalanine, the CDR3 has 12 residues. The only DNA kept is the CDR3, 36 bases in frame from the first base. CDR1 and CDR2, looked up from the germline V gene (reference sequence), are GITISATS and ISYDGTV. The germline V and J ends show losses of 3 bases and 9 bases respectively, and no gene match explains 8 bases of the junction. The data were produced on an Illumina MiSeq. The authors processed their data as follows. For the publicity analysis, the Vgamma9Vdelta2 and nonVgamma9Vdelta2 bulk CDR3 files from each subject were merged to form one combined repertoire per subject. CDR3 publicity was scored from 0 to 19 by checking each amino acid sequence across 9 single-cell datasets and 10 bulk repertoires, using base R and dplyr. Identical DNA sequences were merged into single rows after TCRdb reprocessed the public reads with CATT. TCRdb's processing, not the authors', yielded these V and J calls. Across this sample there are around 920 gamma-chain clones, with about 5.3% seen only once. 5.5% to 9% of the sample is in the top ten clones.

Input material: non-Vgamma9Vdelta2 gamma-delta T cells from the thymus. The meaning of the sample's cell subset or site label: CD3+gammadeltaTCR+ thymocytes not co-expressing Vgamma9 and Vdelta2. The chain links TRGV9 with TRGJ1 or TRGJ2. The receptor comes from a child who underwent cardiac surgery and was recorded as healthy. The CDR3 protein: CALWEMSGKKLF. The DNA reads as follows: TGTGCCTTGTGGGAGATGAGCGGTAAGAAACTCTTT.